Sequencing of this T cell receptor beta chain was carried out in a study of T cell changes during pregnancy in multiple sclerosis. The CDR3 runs 17 residues. V trimming: 4 bases; J trimming: 1 base; junction bases outside the gene matches: 10. Germline assignment: CDR1 SEHNR and CDR2 FQNEAQ (reference sequence). Libraries were prepared by immunoSEQ multiplex PCR; TCRdb keeps only in-frame clonotypes and omits some of them. The data show some 45,000 clones, more than 85% seen once. This chain connects TRBV7-9 to TRBJ2-5; 9 bases match TRBD2. This material consisted of CD8+ T cells from peripheral blood mononuclear cells, taken in the first trimester of pregnancy. The TCR was taken from a female donor with multiple sclerosis, enrolled in a pregnancy study. CDR3 amino acids: CASSSTRTSASQETQYF. For the CDR3, the DNA is TGTGCCAGCAGCTCAACCCGGACTAGCGCCTCCCAAGAGACCCAGTACTTC.